Shown below are 4 T cell receptor beta chains from a single sample sequenced in a study of cytomegalovirus exposure and HLA in healthy donors. In the PCR, 60 Vbeta and 13 Jbeta primers were used. Libraries were prepared by immunoSEQ multiplex PCR; TCRdb keeps only in-frame clonotypes and omits some of them. The data contain 140,000 to 150,000 clones, about 84% of them singletons. The sample comprised PBMCs. These receptors all come from a woman younger than 35 in good health and CMV-seropositive.

This clone showed up just once. The chain couples TRBV7-9 to TRBJ1-1; 8 nucleotides match TRBD1. Germline V gene sequence: CDR1 SEHNR, CDR2 FQNEAQ (reference sequence). CDR3 size: 15 residues. J was trimmed by 4 bases and V by 3 bases; bases with no gene match: 7. CDR3 sequence reads: CASSFGQGGTTEAFF. CDR3 bases: TGTGCCAGCAGCTTTGGACAGGGAGGGACCACTGAAGCTTTCTTT.

The V and J genes are TRBV9 and TRBJ1-6; 8 bases are shared with TRBD1. The trim removed 4 bases at V and 5 bases at J, leaving 8 bases unmatched. The CDR3 loop spans 16 amino acids. CDR1 is SGDLS, CDR2 YYNGEE, per germline. The CDR3 loop is CASSLRAGGNNSPLHF. The DNA of the CDR3 is TGTGCCAGCAGCCTCAGGGCAGGGGGCAATAATTCACCCCTCCACTTT.

The chain's CDR3 is CASSQPTSGGANEQFF. The CDR3 nucleotides are TGTGCCAGCAGCCAGCCGACTAGCGGGGGGGCGAATGAGCAGTTCTTC. The chain couples TRBV5-4 to TRBJ2-1; the match to TRBD2 covers 14 bases. CDR3 size: 16 residues. After removal of 4 bases from V and 7 bases from J, the junction contained 7 bases not matched to a gene. Germline-derived CDR1 and CDR2 are SGHNT and YYREEE (reference sequence).

The chain recombines TRBV5-6 with TRBJ1-1; 9 nucleotides align to TRBD1. The CDR3 covers 15 residues. Trimming cost V 2 bases and J 3 bases; bases outside gene matches: 5. Germline values: CDR1 SGHDT, CDR2 YYEEEE. The CDR3 sequence is CASSFRDRDDTEAFF. DNA of the CDR3: TGTGCCAGCAGCTTCCGGGACAGGGATGACACTGAAGCTTTCTTT. The whole variable domain, remainder taken from reference TRBV5-6 and TRBJ1-1, is DAGVTQSPTHLIKTRGQQVTLRCSPKSGHDTVSWYQQALGQGPQFIFQYYEEEERQRGNFPDRFSGHQFPNYSSELNVNALLLGDSALYLCASSFRDRDDTEAFFGQGTRLTVV.